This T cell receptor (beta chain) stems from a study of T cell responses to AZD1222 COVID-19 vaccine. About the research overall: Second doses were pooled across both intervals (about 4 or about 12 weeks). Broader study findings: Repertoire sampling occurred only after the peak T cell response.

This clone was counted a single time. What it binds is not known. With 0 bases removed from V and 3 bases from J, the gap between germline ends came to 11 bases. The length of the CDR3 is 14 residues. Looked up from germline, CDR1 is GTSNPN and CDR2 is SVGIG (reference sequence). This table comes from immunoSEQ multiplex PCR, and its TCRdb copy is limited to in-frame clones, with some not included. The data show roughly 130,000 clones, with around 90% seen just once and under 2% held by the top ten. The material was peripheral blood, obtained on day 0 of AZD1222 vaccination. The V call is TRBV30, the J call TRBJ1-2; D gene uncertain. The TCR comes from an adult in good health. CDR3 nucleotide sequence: TGTGCCTGGAGTGTTCAGTTCGGGGACTATGGCTACACCTTC. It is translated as CAWSVQFGDYGYTF.